These T cell receptor beta chains were read from a single sample in a study of T cells in localized non-small cell lung cancer. Sequenced by immunoSEQ multiplex PCR; TCRdb stores in-frame clones only, minus some. The sample consists of fewer than 6,000 clones, around 85% of them appearing once. The input for sequencing was PBMCs, taken before any cancer treatment. The receptors stem from a woman aged 35-75 years with stage II lung adenocarcinoma. The CDR3 runs from the conserved cysteine through the conserved F or W.

J | V | CDR3
TRBJ1-6 | TRBV5-8 | CASSLEDSTASPLHF
TRBJ2-7 | TRBV6-6 | CASTLGGSGSSYEQYF
TRBJ1-5 | TRBV2 | CVSRGITGQERGNQPQHF
TRBJ1-4 | TRBV9 | CASSVDGQREKLFF
TRBJ2-1 | TRBV7-2 | CASETWTWGQENNEQFF
TRBJ1-3 | TRBV27 | CASSSGQISGNTIYF
TRBJ1-2 | TRBV19 | CARGMWDGYTF
TRBJ2-7 | TRBV5-1 | CASSLDGGSGMGWYF
TRBJ2-4 | TRBV4-3 | CASSLGQGLSTAKNIQYF
TRBJ1-2 | TRBV15 | CATSRQGGLDGYTF
TRBJ1-1 | TRBV11-1 | CASSDPARGNTEAFF
TRBJ2-1 | TRBV7-6 | CASSLDSYSSYNEQFF
TRBJ1-1 | TRBV5-6 | CASSYQGPPEAFF
TRBJ1-4 | TRBV2 | CASTSPSTREKLFF
TRBJ2-2 | TRBV15 | CAFGGNTNTGELFF
TRBJ2-7 | TRBV15 | CATSRDPRDPREQYF